The 12 T cell receptor beta chains presented below share a single source sample, sequenced in a study of blood T cell repertoires in COVID-19. Profiling relied on immunoSEQ multiplex PCR, and the TCRdb table lists in-frame clones only, not all of them. The sample consists of 250,000 to 350,000 clones, approximately 88% of them appearing once. Sequenced: peripheral blood. The origin of the receptors is a man between 18 and 35 years old with active or convalescent COVID-19.

V and J are TRBV7-8 and TRBJ1-2; no definite D call. Germline V gene lookup returns CDR1 SGHVS and CDR2 FQNEAQ. The V gene lost 5 bases and the J gene lost 7 bases, with 20 bases spanning the gap. The CDR3 runs to 15 residues. The CDR3: CASSPNHAYVVGYTF. The CDR3 nucleotides are TGTGCCAGCAGCCCAAATCACGCGTATGTGGTTGGCTACACCTTC. The full variable domain, its missing parts supplied by reference TRBV7-8 and TRBJ1-2, is GAGVSQSPRYKVAKRGQDVALRCDPISGHVSLFWYQQALGQGPEFLTYFQNEAQLDKSGLPSDRFFAERPEGSVSTLKIQRTQQEDSAVYLCASSPNHAYVVGYTFGSGTRLTVV.

The V and J genes are TRBV5-1 and TRBJ2-1; D is possibly TRBD2 (5 bases). V was pared by 3 bases and J by 4 bases, with 14 bases between. The CDR3 is made up of 15 amino acids. Germline loops: CDR1 SGHRS, CDR2 YFSETQ. CDR3 in DNA: TGCGCCAGCAGCTCTTCCGGGGAACTTTACAATGAGCAGTTCTTC. This sequence encodes CASSSSGELYNEQFF.

V usage is TRBV6-5 and J usage is TRBJ2-7, with TRBD1 as a possible D gene (5 bases). Trimming cost V 5 bases and J 4 bases, with 12 bases left between them. The CDR3 has 13 amino acids. Germline V gene lookup returns CDR1 MNHEY and CDR2 SVGAGI. The CDR3 sequence is CASSPRQNYEQYF. The CDR3 region has the DNA TGTGCCAGCAGTCCTCGACAGAATTACGAGCAGTACTTC.

As to this clone: This specimen includes other DNA sequences encoding the same CDR3. The chain carries TRBV19 and TRBJ1-6; D might be TRBD1 (5 bases). The CDR3 loop spans 14 amino acids. Trimming took off 1 base at V and 7 bases at J, with 8 bases between the two ends. The V gene's germline CDR1 is LNHDA and CDR2 SQIVND (reference sequence). CDR3 loop: CASSIARGNSPLHF. CDR3 nucleotides: TGTGCCAGTAGTATAGCCCGGGGGAATTCACCCCTCCACTTT. The full variable domain, its missing parts supplied by reference TRBV19 and TRBJ1-6, is DGGITQSPKYLFRKEGQNVTLSCEQNLNHDAMYWYRQDPGQGLRLIYYSQIVNDFQKGDIAEGYSVSREKKESFPLTVTSAQKNPTAFYLCASSIARGNSPLHFGNGTRLTVT.

The V gene is TRBV19, the J gene TRBJ2-1, with TRBD2 matching 7 bases. Germline V CDR1 and CDR2: LNHDA, SQIVND (reference sequence). The CDR3 has 13 residues. After removal of 10 bases from V and 3 bases from J, the junction contained 6 bases not matched to a gene. The CDR3 loop is CATTGGFYNEQFF. CDR3 nucleotide sequence: TGTGCCACCACGGGGGGATTCTACAATGAGCAGTTCTTC.

This clone appeared a single time. The sample has other DNA sequences that encode this CDR3 too. The rearrangement joins TRBV5-4 to TRBJ1-4, with TRBD1 identical over 8 bases. CDR3 length: 14 residues. Unmatched junction bases numbered 7, after V lost 4 bases and J lost 8 bases. Germline values: CDR1 SGHNT, CDR2 YYREEE (reference sequence). The DNA of the CDR3 is TGTGCCAGCAGCACGGGGACAGGTCGAGAAAAACTGTTTTTT. Translating gives CASSTGTGREKLFF. Full variable domain (remainder filled in from reference TRBV5-4 and TRBJ1-4): ETGVTQSPTHLIKTRGQQVTLRCSSQSGHNTVSWYQQALGQGPQFIFQYYREEENGRGNFPPRFSGLQFPNYSSELNVNALELDDSALYLCASSTGTGREKLFFGSGTQLSVL.

This clone was found once. The J gene is TRBJ2-1, the V gene TRBV2, with TRBD2 identical over 8 bases. With 1 base clipped from V and 4 bases from J, the junction kept 6 bases outside the gene matches. Germline loops: CDR1 SNHLY, CDR2 FYNNEI. This CDR3 comprises 16 residues. This CDR3 reads CASSEVLASGYNEQFF. CDR3 nucleotide sequence: TGTGCCAGCAGTGAAGTATTGGCTAGCGGGTACAATGAGCAGTTCTTC.

The gene calls are TRBV5-5 and TRBJ1-4; D is ambiguous. Germline V lookup: CDR1 SGHKS, CDR2 YYEKEE (reference sequence). The CDR3 runs to 14 residues. Trimming stripped 5 bases from V and 0 bases from J, with 8 bases between. The CDR3 DNA reads as TGTGCCAGCAGTAGCCCCACAACTAATGAAAAACTGTTTTTT. It is translated as CASSSPTTNEKLFF.

The chain is built from TRBV6-2 or TRBV6-3 and TRBJ2-4; D perhaps matches TRBD1 (7 bases). The ends were cut back, 2 bases at V and 4 bases at J, with 9 bases in the middle. The CDR3 contains 14 residues. The germline V gene encodes CDR1 MNHEY and CDR2 SVGEGT. CDR3 amino acids: CASSYQGGKNIQYF. CDR3 coding DNA: TGTGCCAGCAGTTACCAGGGGGGAAAAAACATTCAGTACTTC.

The chain combines TRBV5-1 with TRBJ1-1, with a tentative D call TRBD1 (5 bases). Deletions cut 1 base from V and 1 base from J, with 11 bases between. This CDR3 comprises 15 residues. Germline lookup yields CDR1 SGHRS and CDR2 YFSETQ. The CDR3 bases are TGCGCCAGCAGCTTGTCTCAGGGAAAGAACACTGAAGCTTTCTTT. Its translation is CASSLSQGKNTEAFF.

The gene calls are TRBV6-5 and TRBJ2-5; D possibly corresponds to TRBD1 (5 bases). The V gene's germline CDR1 is MNHEY and CDR2 SVGAGI. V was cut by 11 bases and J by 7 bases, with 11 bases left in between. The length of the CDR3 is 10 residues. The DNA of the CDR3 is TGTGCCTCTTCCCAGGGGACCCAGTACTTC. It encodes CASSQGTQYF.

This clone was seen a few times. V is TRBV6-6 and J is TRBJ1-1; D ambiguous. The V gene's germline CDR1 is MNHNY and CDR2 SVGAGI (reference sequence). This CDR3 region has 11 residues. V lost 7 bases and J 8 bases, leaving 11 bases between the germline ends. The CDR3 region is CASIWAREAFF. CDR3 DNA sequence: TGTGCCAGCATTTGGGCGAGAGAAGCTTTCTTT.